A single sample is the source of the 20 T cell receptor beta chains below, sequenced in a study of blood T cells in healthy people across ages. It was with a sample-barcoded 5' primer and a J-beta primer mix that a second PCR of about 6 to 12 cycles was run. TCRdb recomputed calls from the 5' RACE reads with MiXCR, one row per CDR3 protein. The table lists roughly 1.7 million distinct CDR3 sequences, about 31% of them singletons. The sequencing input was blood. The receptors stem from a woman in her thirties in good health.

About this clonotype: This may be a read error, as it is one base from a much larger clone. CDR3 coding DNA: TGTGCCAGCAGCTTAGGCCGGCGGGGGAGTACCTACGAGCAGTACTTC. Its protein product is CASSLGRRGSTYEQYF. The chain employs TRBV7-6 and TRBJ2-5; 7 positions match TRBD2. The end of the DNA aligns better with TRBJ2-7, so the J call may be wrong. Germline CDR1 is SGHVS and CDR2 is FNYEAQ. The CDR3 sequence is 16 residues long.

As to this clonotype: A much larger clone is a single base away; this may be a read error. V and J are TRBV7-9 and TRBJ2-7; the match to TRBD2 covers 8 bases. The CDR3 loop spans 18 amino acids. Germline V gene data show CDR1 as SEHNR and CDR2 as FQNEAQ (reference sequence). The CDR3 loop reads CASSTGFLGSGTPYERYF. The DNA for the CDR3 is TGTGCCAGCAGTACAGGGTTCTTGGGTAGCGGGACCCCCTACGAGCGGTACTTC. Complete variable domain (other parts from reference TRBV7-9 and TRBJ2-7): DTGVSQNPRHKITKRGQNVTFRCDPISEHNRLYWYRQTLGQGPEFLTYFQNEAQLEKSRLLSDRFSAERPKGSFSTLEIQRTEQGDSAMYLCASSTGFLGSGTPYERYFGPGTRLTVT.

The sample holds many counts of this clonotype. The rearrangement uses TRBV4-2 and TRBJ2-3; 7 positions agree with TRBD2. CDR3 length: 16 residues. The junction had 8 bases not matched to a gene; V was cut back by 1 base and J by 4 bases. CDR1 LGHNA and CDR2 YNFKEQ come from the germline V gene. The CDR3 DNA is TGTGCCAGCAGCCAAGTGCGGGGGTATGATCCAGATACGCAGTATTTT. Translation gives CASSQVRGYDPDTQYF.

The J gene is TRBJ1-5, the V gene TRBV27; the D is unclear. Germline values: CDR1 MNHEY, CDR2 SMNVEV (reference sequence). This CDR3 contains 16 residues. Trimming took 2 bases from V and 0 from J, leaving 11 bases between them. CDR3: CASSLGGIYSNQPQHF. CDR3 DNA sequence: TGTGCCAGCAGTTTAGGCGGAATATATAGCAATCAGCCCCAGCATTTT.

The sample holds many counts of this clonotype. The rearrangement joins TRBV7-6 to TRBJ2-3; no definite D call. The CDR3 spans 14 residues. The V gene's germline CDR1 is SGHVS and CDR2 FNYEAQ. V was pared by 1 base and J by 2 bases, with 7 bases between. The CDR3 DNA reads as TGTGCCAGCAGCTTAGTGAAACCCACAGATACGCAGTATTTT. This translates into CASSLVKPTDTQYF.

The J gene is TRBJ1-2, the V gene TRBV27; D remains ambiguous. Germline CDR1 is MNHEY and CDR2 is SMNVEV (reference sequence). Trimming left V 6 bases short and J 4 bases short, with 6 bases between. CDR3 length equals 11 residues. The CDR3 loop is CASSLIYGYTF. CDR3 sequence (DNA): TGTGCCAGCAGCCTCATCTATGGCTACACCTTC.

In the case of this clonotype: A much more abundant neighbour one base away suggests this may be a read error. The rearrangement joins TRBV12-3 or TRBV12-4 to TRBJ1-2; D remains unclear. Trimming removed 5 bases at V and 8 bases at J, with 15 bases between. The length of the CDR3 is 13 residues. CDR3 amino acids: CASSPEPLYGYTF. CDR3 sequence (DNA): TGTGCCAGCAGTCCGGAACCGCTCTACGGCTACACCTTC.

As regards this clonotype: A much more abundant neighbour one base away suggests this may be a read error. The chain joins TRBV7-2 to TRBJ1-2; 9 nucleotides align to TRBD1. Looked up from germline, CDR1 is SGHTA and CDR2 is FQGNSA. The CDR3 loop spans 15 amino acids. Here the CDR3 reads CASSSPTGGTYGCTF. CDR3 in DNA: TGTGCCAGCAGCTCACCGACAGGGGGTACATATGGCTGCACCTTC. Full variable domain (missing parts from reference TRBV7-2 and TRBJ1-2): GAGVSQSPSNKVTEKGKDVELRCDPISGHTALYWYRQSLGQGLEFLIYFQGNSAPDKSGLPSDRFSAERTGGSVSTLTIQRTQQEDSAVYLCASSSPTGGTYGCTFGSGTRLTVV.

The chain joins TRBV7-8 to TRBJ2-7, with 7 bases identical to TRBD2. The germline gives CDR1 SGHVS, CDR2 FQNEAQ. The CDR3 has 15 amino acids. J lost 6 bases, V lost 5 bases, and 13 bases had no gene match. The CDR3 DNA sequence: TGTGCCAGCAGCGCTCGGGCGGGGAGGGTGTCCGAGCAGTACTTC. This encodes CASSARAGRVSEQYF.

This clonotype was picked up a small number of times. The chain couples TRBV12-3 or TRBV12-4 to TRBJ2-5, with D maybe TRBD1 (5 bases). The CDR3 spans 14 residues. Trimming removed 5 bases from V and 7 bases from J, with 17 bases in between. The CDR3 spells CASSSSTDLRTQYF. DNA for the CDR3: TGTGCCAGCAGTAGCTCGACAGATCTTAGGACCCAGTACTTC.

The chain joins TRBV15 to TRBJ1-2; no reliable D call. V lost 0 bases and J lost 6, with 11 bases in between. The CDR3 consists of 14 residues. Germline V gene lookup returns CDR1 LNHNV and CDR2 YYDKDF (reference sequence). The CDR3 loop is CATSRDLSSHGYTF. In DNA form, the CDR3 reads TGTGCCACCAGCAGAGATCTAAGCTCCCATGGCTACACCTTC.

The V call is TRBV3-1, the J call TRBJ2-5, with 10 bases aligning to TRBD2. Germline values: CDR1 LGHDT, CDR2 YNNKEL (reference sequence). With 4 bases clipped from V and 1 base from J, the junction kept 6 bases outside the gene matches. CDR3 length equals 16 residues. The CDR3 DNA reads TGTGCCAGCAGCCCTGTAGCGGGAGGATTCCAAGAGACCCAGTACTTC. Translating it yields CASSPVAGGFQETQYF.

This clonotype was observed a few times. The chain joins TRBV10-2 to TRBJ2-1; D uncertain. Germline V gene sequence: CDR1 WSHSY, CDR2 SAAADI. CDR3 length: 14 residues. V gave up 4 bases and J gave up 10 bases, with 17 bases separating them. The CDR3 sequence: CASSASGRAQEQFF. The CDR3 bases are TGCGCCAGCAGTGCCTCGGGTAGGGCGCAGGAGCAGTTCTTC.

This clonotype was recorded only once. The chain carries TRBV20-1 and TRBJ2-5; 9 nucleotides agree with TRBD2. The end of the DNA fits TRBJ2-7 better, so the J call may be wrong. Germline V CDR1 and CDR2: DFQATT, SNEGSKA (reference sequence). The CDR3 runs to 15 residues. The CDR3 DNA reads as TGCAGTGCCAGTATTAGCGGGGGAGCGTACTACGAGCAGTACTTC. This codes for CSASISGGAYYEQYF.

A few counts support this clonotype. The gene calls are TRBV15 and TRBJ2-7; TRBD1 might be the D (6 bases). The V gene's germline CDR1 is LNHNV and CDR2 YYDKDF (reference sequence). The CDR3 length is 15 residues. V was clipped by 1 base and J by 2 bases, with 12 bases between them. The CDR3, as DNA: TGTGCCACCAGCAGAGGTAGACAGGTTGCCTACGAGCAGTACTTC. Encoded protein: CATSRGRQVAYEQYF.

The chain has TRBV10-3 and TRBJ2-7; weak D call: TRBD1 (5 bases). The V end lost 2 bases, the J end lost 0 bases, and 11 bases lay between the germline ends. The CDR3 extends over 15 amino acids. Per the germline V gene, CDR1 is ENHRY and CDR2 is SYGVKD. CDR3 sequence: CAISEEGAHSYEQYF. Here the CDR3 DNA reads TGTGCCATCAGTGAGGAAGGGGCTCACTCCTACGAGCAGTACTTC.

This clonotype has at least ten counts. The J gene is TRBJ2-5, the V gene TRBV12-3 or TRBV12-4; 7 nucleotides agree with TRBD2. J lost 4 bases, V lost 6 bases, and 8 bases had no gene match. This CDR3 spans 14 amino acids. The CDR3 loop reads CASRTNWGGETQYF. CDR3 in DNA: TGTGCCAGCAGAACTAACTGGGGGGGAGAGACCCAGTACTTC.

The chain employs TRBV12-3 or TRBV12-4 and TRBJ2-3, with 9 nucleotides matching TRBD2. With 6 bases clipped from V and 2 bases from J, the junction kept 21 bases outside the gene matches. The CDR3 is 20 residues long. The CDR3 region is CASSSTMGRISGSPTDTQYF. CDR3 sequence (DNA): TGTGCCAGCAGCTCAACAATGGGCAGGATTAGCGGGAGCCCCACAGATACGCAGTATTTT.

The CDR3 DNA reads TGCAGTGCTAGAGATTTCCTTGGGGGCGAGCAGGCAGCAGATACGCAGTATTTT. Amino acid sequence: CSARDFLGGEQAADTQYF. The chain combines TRBV20-1 with TRBJ2-3; weak D call: TRBD1 (6 bases). Per germline, CDR1 DFQATT and CDR2 SNEGSKA (reference sequence). V lost 0 bases to trimming and J lost 4 bases, with 23 bases between them. CDR3 size: 18 residues.

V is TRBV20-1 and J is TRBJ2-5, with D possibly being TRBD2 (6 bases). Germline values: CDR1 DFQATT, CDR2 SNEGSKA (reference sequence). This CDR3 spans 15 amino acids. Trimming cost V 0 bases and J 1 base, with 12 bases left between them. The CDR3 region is CSARDMGGTQETQYF. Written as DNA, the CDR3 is TGCAGTGCTAGAGATATGGGGGGAACCCAAGAGACCCAGTACTTC.